Given below is one TCR beta chain in context. Clones were sequenced by immunoSEQ multiplex PCR, and TCRdb holds only the in-frame ones, with some missing. This table has about 13,000 clones, 90% appearing once. Germline lookup yields CDR1 SGHTA and CDR2 FQGTGA. V was pared by 5 bases and J by 1 base, with 16 bases between. The CDR3 extends over 16 amino acids. The sample is drawn from a study of blood T cell repertoires in COVID-19. The wider study: In each case, the material was cDNA or gDNA derived from T cells, B-cell-depleted T cells, or PBMCs.

The sequence was collected from a human donor with active COVID-19. The donor label of this sample is uncertain. The rearrangement uses TRBV7-3 and TRBJ2-3; D is possibly TRBD2 (7 bases). The sample taken for sequencing was peripheral blood. CDR3 coding DNA: TGTGCCAGCAGCGCATCAGGGAGGGGGGGCACAGATACGCAGTATTTT. Encoded protein: CASSASGRGGTDTQYF. Together with reference TRBV7-3 and TRBJ2-3, the CDR3 gives the full variable domain: GAGVSQTPSNKVTEKGKYVELRCDPISGHTALYWYRQSLGQGPEFLIYFQGTGAADDSGLPNDRFFAVRPEGSVSTLKIQRTERGDSAVYLCASSASGRGGTDTQYFGPGTRLTVL.